This paragraph reports one TCR beta chain. The CDR3 runs to 15 residues. V was cut by 2 bases and J by 5 bases, with 15 bases left in between. Germline assignment: CDR1 LNHDA and CDR2 SQIVND (reference sequence). The sample comes from a study of T-cell reconstitution after alpha-beta-depleted transplantation in children. Unique molecular identifiers were built into the TCRbeta library. TCRdb processed the PCR reads anew with MiXCR; each CDR3 protein has one entry. This sample has about 460,000 distinct CDR3 sequences, with 12% found just once. The source was PBMCs from the stem cell graft donor, collected from the stem cell graft. The gene calls are TRBV19 and TRBJ1-2; D not certain. The source of this sequence is a human donor who donated a stem cell graft to a child with combined immunodeficiency. CDR3 nucleotides: TGTGCCAGTAGTATAAACACCCTGGCCCTGTATGGCTACACCTTC. Residues: CASSINTLALYGYTF.